A single sample gave rise to the 23 T cell receptor beta chains below, sequenced in a study of blood T cell repertoires in COVID-19. Only in-frame clones appear in the TCRdb table, and some are missing; sequencing was by immunoSEQ multiplex PCR. The sample carries about 74,000 clones, around 78% recorded once. The sample was peripheral blood. These receptors originate from a human donor in a cohort sampled during active COVID-19.

The chain combines TRBV19 with TRBJ2-2; D call uncertain. The CDR3 has 15 residues. Germline CDR1 reads LNHDA; CDR2 reads SQIVND (reference sequence). Trimming took off 3 bases at V and 0 bases at J, with 8 bases between the two ends. CDR3 sequence: CASSISKTNTGELFF. CDR3 nucleotide sequence: TGTGCCAGTAGTATCAGTAAAACGAACACCGGGGAGCTGTTTTTT.

The chain uses TRBV3-1 (or the pseudogene TRBV3-2) and TRBJ2-2, with D possibly matching TRBD1 (5 bases). The V gene lost 4 bases and the J gene lost 4 bases, with 13 bases spanning the gap. The germline gives CDR1 LGHDT, CDR2 YNNKEL (reference sequence). The CDR3 extends over 15 amino acids. The CDR3: CASSLGPGPTGELFF. CDR3 bases: TGTGCCAGCAGCCTGGGGCCAGGGCCCACCGGGGAGCTGTTTTTT.

The rearrangement joins TRBV5-4 to TRBJ1-2; TRBD1 agrees at 7 bases. Trimming removed 3 bases from V and 4 bases from J; junction bases left unmatched: 9. The CDR3 totals 15 residues. Germline CDR1 SGHNT, CDR2 YYREEE (reference sequence). The CDR3 sequence is CASSWSDRAVYGYTF. The CDR3 DNA sequence: TGTGCCAGCAGCTGGTCAGACAGGGCCGTCTATGGCTACACCTTC.

The chain joins TRBV7-8 to TRBJ1-5; tentative D call: TRBD1 (6 bases). Trimming stripped 4 bases from V and 3 bases from J, with 19 bases between. Germline V gives CDR1 SGHVS, CDR2 FQNEAQ. The CDR3 is made up of 17 amino acids. CDR3 region: CASSSLGGGTPNQPQHF. CDR3 in DNA: TGTGCCAGCAGCTCTTTAGGGGGGGGGACCCCCAATCAGCCCCAGCATTTT.

This clone was counted a few times. The chain carries TRBV10-1 and TRBJ2-7, with TRBD2 identical over 13 bases. After removal of 9 bases from V and 2 bases from J, the junction contained 19 bases not matched to a gene. Germline assignment: CDR1 WNHNN and CDR2 SYGVQD (reference sequence). CDR3 size: 19 residues. For the CDR3, the DNA is TGCGCCAGGGGGCGACACGGGACTAGCGGGGCCGGGCCCCCCTACGAGCAGTACTTC. This sequence encodes CARGRHGTSGAGPPYEQYF.

This clone was observed a few times. V gene TRBV4-1 combines with J gene TRBJ2-7, with TRBD2 matching over 9 bases. The V segment lost 2 bases and the J segment 0 bases; nucleotides outside the gene matches: 5. The CDR3 sequence is 16 residues long. CDR1 is MGHRA and CDR2 is YSYEKL in the germline V gene. CDR3 coding DNA: TGCGCCAGCAGCCAAAATAGCGGGAGTCCCTCCTACGAGCAGTACTTC. It encodes CASSQNSGSPSYEQYF.

This rearrangement joins TRBV21-1 to TRBJ2-7; the table's D gene call, TRBD2, was not cross checked with the DNA. TRBV21-1 is listed as a pseudogene. The CDR3 has 16 amino acids. The CDR3 protein is CASSTLTSRVSYEQYF. The CDR3 DNA is TGTGCCAGCAGCACTTTGACTAGCAGGGTGTCCTACGAGCAGTACTTC.

This rearrangement joins TRBV9 to TRBJ2-7; TRBD1 might be the D (6 bases). Germline CDR1 SGDLS, CDR2 YYNGEE. V was trimmed by 0 bases and J by 4 bases, leaving 14 bases between them. CDR3 length equals 15 residues. This chain's CDR3 is CASSVDEGVWYEQYF. CDR3 sequence (DNA): TGTGCCAGCAGCGTAGATGAGGGGGTCTGGTACGAGCAGTACTTC. Drawing the rest from reference TRBV9 and TRBJ2-7, the complete variable domain is DSGVTQTPKHLITATGQRVTLRCSPRSGDLSVYWYQQSLDQGLQFLIQYYNGEERAKGNILERFSAQQFPDLHSELNLSSLELGDSALYFCASSVDEGVWYEQYFGPGTRLTVT.

Concerning this clone: Other DNA sequences within the sample encode an identical CDR3. The V call is TRBV18, the J call TRBJ1-1; D uncertain. From germline, CDR1 is KGHSH and CDR2 LQKENI. The V end lost 6 bases, the J end lost 1 base, and 12 bases lay between the germline ends. This CDR3 region has 14 residues. CDR3 region: CASSPFGSNTEAFF. The CDR3 DNA follows: TGTGCCAGCTCCCCTTTTGGCTCGAACACTGAAGCTTTCTTT. The whole variable domain, filled in from reference TRBV18 and TRBJ1-1, reads NAGVMQNPRHLVRRRGQEARLRCSPMKGHSHVYWYRQLPEEGLKFMVYLQKENIIDESGMPKERFSAEFPKEGPSILRIQQVVRGDSAAYFCASSPFGSNTEAFFGQGTRLTVV.

This clone turned up a few times. The V and J genes are TRBV5-1 and TRBJ2-7; possible D gene TRBD2, 5 bases. The CDR3 is made up of 14 amino acids. The germline V and J ends were trimmed by 7 bases and 4 bases, with 18 bases remaining between them. CDR1 is SGHRS, CDR2 YFSETQ, per germline. CDR3 protein: CASQDSVIGYEQYF. CDR3 in DNA: TGCGCCAGCCAGGACTCGGTGATTGGATACGAGCAGTACTTC.

This clone was recorded once. The chain has TRBV6-5 and TRBJ2-7; 12 bases align to TRBD2. This CDR3 comprises 15 residues. The J segment lost 6 bases and the V segment lost 7 bases, leaving 10 bases of the junction unmatched. Germline lookup yields CDR1 MNHEY and CDR2 SVGAGI. Here the CDR3 DNA reads TGTGCCAGCACTCCGACCGGGACTAGCGGGTCCGAGCAGTACTTC. This encodes CASTPTGTSGSEQYF.

The CDR3 spells CASRRLAGASYEQYF. In DNA form, the CDR3 reads TGCGCCAGCAGACGACTAGCGGGGGCATCCTACGAGCAGTACTTC. The V and J genes are TRBV10-2 and TRBJ2-7; TRBD2 matches at 12 bases. Germline V gives CDR1 WSHSY, CDR2 SAAADI. This CDR3 has 15 amino acids. The V gene end was trimmed by 6 bases and the J gene end by 1 base; junction bases not matched to a gene: 4.

The genes are TRBV19 and TRBJ1-1; 9 bases align to TRBD1. The junction had 8 bases not matched to a gene; V was cut back by 7 bases and J by 5 bases. The V gene's germline CDR1 is LNHDA and CDR2 SQIVND (reference sequence). The CDR3 has 14 amino acids. This chain's CDR3 is CASIRDRAQTEAFF. In DNA form, the CDR3 reads TGTGCCAGTATTCGGGACAGGGCTCAGACTGAAGCTTTCTTT. Looking up the rest from reference TRBV19 and TRBJ1-1 gives the full variable domain: DGGITQSPKYLFRKEGQNVTLSCEQNLNHDAMYWYRQDPGQGLRLIYYSQIVNDFQKGDIAEGYSVSREKKESFPLTVTSAQKNPTAFYLCASIRDRAQTEAFFGQGTRLTVV.

This chain joins TRBV19 and TRBJ2-5, with 9 bases lining up with TRBD1. V was pared by 6 bases and J by 5 bases, with 4 bases of the junction left unmatched. The CDR3 has 13 residues. Germline CDR1 LNHDA, CDR2 SQIVND (reference sequence). CDR3 in DNA: TGTGCCAGTAGCACCGGGACAGGGGAGACCCAGTACTTC. Protein sequence: CASSTGTGETQYF.

The V call is TRBV28, the J call TRBJ1-2; the match to TRBD1 covers 7 bases. The V and J ends lost 5 bases and 2 bases, in that order; junction bases with no gene match: 2. The germline V gene encodes CDR1 MDHEN and CDR2 SYDVKM. This CDR3 comprises 13 residues. The DNA of the CDR3 is TGTGCCAGCAGTCCGACAGGGAACTATGGCTACACCTTC. It translates to CASSPTGNYGYTF.

In its sample, this clone was seen once. The chain joins TRBV18 to TRBJ2-1; TRBD1 is a possible D gene (5 bases). V lost 4 bases and J 9 bases, leaving 19 bases between the germline ends. CDR3 length: 15 amino acids. Germline CDR1 reads KGHSH; CDR2 reads LQKENI. The CDR3 DNA follows: TGTGCCAGCTCACTAGGGGCTCCAGTCTCGCCTGAGCAGTTCTTC. It is translated as CASSLGAPVSPEQFF.

The V gene is TRBV28, the J gene TRBJ1-1, with D perhaps TRBD1 (5 bases). Per the germline V gene, CDR1 is MDHEN and CDR2 is SYDVKM. CDR3 length: 14 amino acids. The V end was cut by 3 bases, the J end by 4 bases, with 12 bases between. The DNA for the CDR3 is TGTGCCAGCAGTTTGGAAAGGGGTGTCACTGAAGCTTTCTTT. Amino acids: CASSLERGVTEAFF. Together with reference TRBV28 and TRBJ1-1, the CDR3 gives the full variable domain: DVKVTQSSRYLVKRTGEKVFLECVQDMDHENMFWYRQDPGLGLRLIYFSYDVKMKEKGDIPEGYSVSREKKERFSLILESASTNQTSMYLCASSLERGVTEAFFGQGTRLTVV.

This rearrangement joins TRBV15 to TRBJ2-1; 7 bases map to TRBD2. Trimming cost V 4 bases and J 7 bases; bases outside gene matches: 13. In germline, CDR1 is LNHNV, CDR2 YYDKDF (reference sequence). CDR3 size: 16 residues. CDR3 amino acids: CATSKGATSHPNEQFF. Here the CDR3 DNA reads TGTGCCACCAGCAAAGGGGCGACTAGCCACCCTAATGAGCAGTTCTTC.

There are a few counts of this clone. CDR3 residues: CSASDSGDEQFF. DNA for the CDR3: TGCAGTGCTAGTGATAGCGGAGATGAGCAGTTCTTC. The V and J genes are TRBV20-1 and TRBJ2-1; weak D call: TRBD2 (6 bases). Germline values: CDR1 DFQATT, CDR2 SNEGSKA (reference sequence). The CDR3 length is 12 residues. Trimming left V 3 bases short and J 8 bases short, with 11 bases between.

The chain combines TRBV21-1 with TRBJ2-7; the D segment call TRBD1 is taken from the table without a DNA check. TRBV21-1 is marked as a pseudogene. The CDR3 contains 15 residues. The DNA of the CDR3 is TGTGCCAGCAGCAAAGCTTGGACAGGGTCATACGAGCAGTACTTC. This codes for CASSKAWTGSYEQYF.

This clone appeared a few times. The chain couples TRBV11-2 to TRBJ2-1; D is unclear. The CDR3 is 18 residues long. Germline assignment: CDR1 SGHAT and CDR2 FQNNGV. Trimming removed 1 base from V and 0 bases from J, with 16 bases in between. The CDR3 region has the DNA TGTGCCAGCAGCTTAGTCTATTCAGGCCTGAGCTCCTACAATGAGCAGTTCTTC. Its protein product is CASSLVYSGLSSYNEQFF.

V and J are TRBV28 and TRBJ1-2; D is undetermined. Germline V gives CDR1 MDHEN, CDR2 SYDVKM. The CDR3 has 13 residues. V shed 3 bases and J shed 2 bases, with 7 bases lying between them. The CDR3 reads CASSLGTNYGYTF. The CDR3, as DNA: TGTGCCAGCAGTTTGGGCACCAACTATGGCTACACCTTC.

The V call is TRBV7-2, the J call TRBJ2-7; 8 nucleotides align to TRBD1. The ends lost 3 bases at V and 3 bases at J; junction bases unmatched: 1. The germline V gene encodes CDR1 SGHTA and CDR2 FQGNSA. The CDR3 consists of 13 residues. The CDR3 region is CASSFTGGYEQYF. CDR3 coding DNA: TGTGCCAGCAGCTTTACAGGGGGCTACGAGCAGTACTTC.